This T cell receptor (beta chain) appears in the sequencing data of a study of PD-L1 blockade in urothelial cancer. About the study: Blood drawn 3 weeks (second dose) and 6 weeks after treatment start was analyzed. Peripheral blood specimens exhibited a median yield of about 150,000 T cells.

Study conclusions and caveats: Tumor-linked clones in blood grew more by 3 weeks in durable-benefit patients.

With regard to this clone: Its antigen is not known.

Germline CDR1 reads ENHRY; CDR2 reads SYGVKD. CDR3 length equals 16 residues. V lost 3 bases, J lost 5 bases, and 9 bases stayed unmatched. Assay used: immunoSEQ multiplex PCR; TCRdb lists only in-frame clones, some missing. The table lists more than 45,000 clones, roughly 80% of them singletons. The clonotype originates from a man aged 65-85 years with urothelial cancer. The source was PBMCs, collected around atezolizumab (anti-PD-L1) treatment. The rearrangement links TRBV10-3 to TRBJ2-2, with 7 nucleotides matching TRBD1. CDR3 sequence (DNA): TGTGCCATCAGTGAACGGTCAGGGGGAAATACCGGGGAGCTGTTTTTT. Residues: CAISERSGGNTGELFF.